This TCR beta chain comes out of a study of cytomegalovirus exposure and HLA in healthy donors. Whole-study results and caveats: Sequencing depth across donors, presence/absence analyses assumed, was roughly uniform. For most TCR beta V segments, an earlier analysis put the productive rate at about 87% or about 30% of the time. Within a later analysis, the majority of CMV-associated TCR beta chains appeared HLA-restricted. Sequencing likely produced, as an artifact, a cluster of highly shared sequence variants.

The CDR3 covers 13 residues. Germline V gene lookup returns CDR1 MGHRA and CDR2 YSYEKL. V shed 10 bases and J 0 bases; nucleotides not matched to a gene: 2. Both 60 Vbeta primers and 13 Jbeta primers went into the PCR. The protocol was immunoSEQ multiplex PCR, while the TCRdb copy is restricted to in-frame clones and leaves out a portion. The sample consists of 200,000 or so clones, nearly 80% of them appearing once. Concerning this clone: The antigen is unknown.

This clonotype was sampled from a woman aged 25-40 years in good health and CMV-seropositive. Sequenced input: PBMCs. The rearrangement uses TRBV4-1 and TRBJ2-3; 9 bases map to TRBD2. CDR3 protein: CATSGVSTDTQYF. DNA of the CDR3: TGCGCCACTAGCGGGGTGAGCACAGATACGCAGTATTTT.